Below are 2 T cell receptor beta chains sequenced from a single sample in a study of graft-versus-host responses after intestinal transplantation. For these receptors, no antigen is known. Measured with immunoSEQ multiplex PCR; TCRdb has only the in-frame clones, and not every one. The sample records 85,000 to 90,000 clones, roughly four fifths being singletons. The sequencing here drew on unstimulated CD8+ T cells sorted from spleen or lymph node cells, taken before intestinal transplant. The source of these receptors is a human donor who received an intestinal transplant.

V and J are TRBV6-1 and TRBJ1-1; D call uncertain. Germline values: CDR1 MNHNS, CDR2 SASEGT. The CDR3 runs to 14 residues. The V gene lost 5 bases and the J gene lost 6 bases, with 16 bases spanning the gap. The CDR3 DNA is TGTGCCAGCAGTTCATCCCGAGACGGCGCTGAAGCTTTCTTT. This encodes CASSSSRDGAEAFF.

J is TRBJ1-5 and V is TRBV4-1; 7 positions match TRBD1. V dropped 0 bases and J dropped 3; count of bases not matched to a gene: 8. Germline V lookup: CDR1 MGHRA, CDR2 YSYEKL. The CDR3 runs 17 residues. This CDR3 is CASSQEVAQGDNQPQHF. DNA for the CDR3: TGCGCCAGCAGCCAAGAGGTAGCTCAGGGGGACAATCAGCCCCAGCATTTT.